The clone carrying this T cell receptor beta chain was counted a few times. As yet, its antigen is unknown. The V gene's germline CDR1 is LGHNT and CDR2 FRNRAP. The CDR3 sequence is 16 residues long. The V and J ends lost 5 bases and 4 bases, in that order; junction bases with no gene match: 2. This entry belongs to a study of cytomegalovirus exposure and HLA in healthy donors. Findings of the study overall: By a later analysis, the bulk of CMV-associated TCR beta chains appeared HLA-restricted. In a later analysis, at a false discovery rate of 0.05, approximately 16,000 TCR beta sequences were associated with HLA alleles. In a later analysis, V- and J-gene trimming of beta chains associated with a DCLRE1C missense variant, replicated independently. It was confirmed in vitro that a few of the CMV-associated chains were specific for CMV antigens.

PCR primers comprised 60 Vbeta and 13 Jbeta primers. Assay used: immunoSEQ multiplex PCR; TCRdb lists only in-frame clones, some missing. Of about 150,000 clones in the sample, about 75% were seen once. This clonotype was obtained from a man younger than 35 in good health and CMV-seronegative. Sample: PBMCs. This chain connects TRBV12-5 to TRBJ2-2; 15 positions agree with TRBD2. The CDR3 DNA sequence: TGTGCTAGTGGTACGGGACTAGCGGGAGGCACCGGGGAGCTGTTTTTT. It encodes CASGTGLAGGTGELFF.